These T cell receptor beta chains were read from a single sample in a study of blood T cell repertoires in COVID-19. Some clones are missing from TCRdb's copy, which holds only in-frame ones; the method was immunoSEQ multiplex PCR. This table has approximately 260,000 clones, about 80% appearing once. The sample comprised peripheral blood. All receptors come from a human donor in a cohort sampled during active COVID-19. Both conserved end residues are part of each CDR3. The order of the fields is D gene, V gene, J gene, clone size, CDR3 protein, CDR3 DNA. The D gene is left open where the match is weak. Clone sizes are given selectively: once, few, many, or a class where the clone is expanded.

D gene: -; V gene: TRBV25-1; J gene: TRBJ1-4; clone size: -; CDR3 protein: CASSPGLLGNEKLFF; CDR3 DNA: TGTGCCAGCAGTCCGGGGTTATTGGGGAATGAAAAACTGTTTTTT
D gene: -; V gene: TRBV4-1; J gene: TRBJ1-1; clone size: -; CDR3 protein: CASSQDPDSLNTEAFF; CDR3 DNA: TGCGCCAGCAGCCAAGACCCAGACAGCCTGAACACTGAAGCTTTCTTT
D gene: -; V gene: TRBV7-8; J gene: TRBJ1-4; clone size: -; CDR3 protein: CASSLAGASSEKLFF; CDR3 DNA: TGTGCCAGCAGCTTAGCAGGGGCGTCGTCGGAAAAACTGTTTTTT
D gene: TRBD1; V gene: TRBV6-5; J gene: TRBJ2-7; clone size: -; CDR3 protein: CASSYGTGTSYEQYF; CDR3 DNA: TGTGCCAGCAGTTACGGGACAGGGACCTCCTACGAGCAGTACTTC
D gene: -; V gene: TRBV29-1; J gene: TRBJ2-2; clone size: -; CDR3 protein: CSVARGGMTGELFF; CDR3 DNA: TGCAGCGTTGCGAGGGGGGGGATGACCGGGGAGCTGTTTTTT
D gene: TRBD2; V gene: TRBV6-2/TRBV6-3; J gene: TRBJ2-5; clone size: -; CDR3 protein: CASSYAGVPGETQYF; CDR3 DNA: TGTGCCAGCAGTTACGCGGGGGTCCCCGGAGAGACCCAGTACTTC
D gene: TRBD1; V gene: TRBV6-1; J gene: TRBJ1-2; clone size: -; CDR3 protein: CASRINRGRDDGYTF; CDR3 DNA: TGTGCCAGCAGAATAAACAGGGGGCGTGACGATGGCTACACCTTC
D gene: -; V gene: TRBV7-8; J gene: TRBJ1-5; clone size: -; CDR3 protein: CASSLGQGNQPQHF; CDR3 DNA: TGTGCCAGCAGCTTAGGACAGGGCAATCAGCCCCAGCATTTT
D gene: TRBD1; V gene: TRBV6-6; J gene: TRBJ1-2; clone size: -; CDR3 protein: CASSYSADRTNYGYTF; CDR3 DNA: TGTGCCAGCAGTTACTCGGCGGACAGGACGAACTATGGCTACACCTTC
D gene: -; V gene: TRBV18; J gene: TRBJ2-1; clone size: once; CDR3 protein: CASSPRGLDEQFF; CDR3 DNA: TGTGCCAGCTCACCACGAGGGCTCGATGAGCAGTTCTTC
D gene: -; V gene: TRBV19; J gene: TRBJ2-1; clone size: -; CDR3 protein: CASSIPGGLARIFF; CDR3 DNA: TGTGCCAGTAGTATACCAGGGGGGCTGGCCCGGATTTTCTTC
D gene: -; V gene: TRBV2; J gene: TRBJ2-1; clone size: -; CDR3 protein: CASTYQRDEQFF; CDR3 DNA: TGTGCCAGTACCTACCAGCGAGATGAGCAGTTCTTC
D gene: -; V gene: TRBV4-3; J gene: TRBJ1-2; clone size: -; CDR3 protein: CASSTAAFEGMGRGYTF; CDR3 DNA: TGCGCCAGCAGCACAGCGGCTTTCGAGGGCATGGGGAGAGGCTACACCTTC
D gene: TRBD1; V gene: TRBV6-1; J gene: TRBJ1-4; clone size: once; CDR3 protein: CASSEPDRGATNEKLFF; CDR3 DNA: TGTGCCAGCAGTGAACCGGACAGGGGTGCAACTAATGAAAAACTGTTTTTT
D gene: -; V gene: TRBV19; J gene: TRBJ1-3; clone size: -; CDR3 protein: CASSILSAGAGNTIYF; CDR3 DNA: TGTGCCAGTAGTATTCTCTCGGCAGGGGCCGGAAACACCATATATTTT
D gene: TRBD1; V gene: TRBV13; J gene: TRBJ2-1; clone size: -; CDR3 protein: CASSYGQGALNEQFF; CDR3 DNA: TGTGCCAGCAGCTACGGACAGGGGGCGCTCAATGAGCAGTTCTTC
D gene: -; V gene: TRBV5-5; J gene: TRBJ2-2; clone size: -; CDR3 protein: CASSFLLSETTTGELFF; CDR3 DNA: TGTGCCAGCAGCTTTTTGTTATCTGAGACAACAACCGGGGAGCTGTTTTTT
D gene: TRBD2; V gene: TRBV3-1/TRBV3-2; J gene: TRBJ2-7; clone size: -; CDR3 protein: CASSPTQLALPYEQYF; CDR3 DNA: TGTGCCAGCAGCCCTACGCAACTAGCGCTTCCCTACGAGCAGTACTTC
D gene: -; V gene: TRBV12-3/TRBV12-4; J gene: TRBJ1-1; clone size: -; CDR3 protein: CASRHGNTEAFF; CDR3 DNA: TGTGCCAGCAGACATGGGAACACTGAAGCTTTCTTT
D gene: -; V gene: TRBV6-5; J gene: TRBJ2-7; clone size: -; CDR3 protein: CASSYADSKGYEQYF; CDR3 DNA: TGTGCCAGCAGTTACGCGGACAGTAAGGGGTACGAGCAGTACTTC
D gene: -; V gene: TRBV27; J gene: TRBJ1-3; clone size: -; CDR3 protein: CASSSTGFSGNTIYF; CDR3 DNA: TGTGCCAGCAGTTCTACGGGATTCTCTGGAAACACCATATATTTT
D gene: TRBD1; V gene: TRBV12-5; J gene: TRBJ2-7; clone size: -; CDR3 protein: CASGLVVGTDVWEQYF; CDR3 DNA: TGTGCTAGTGGTTTAGTCGTTGGGACAGACGTGTGGGAGCAGTACTTC
D gene: TRBD2; V gene: TRBV27; J gene: TRBJ2-2; clone size: -; CDR3 protein: CASSLMTSAAGELFF; CDR3 DNA: TGTGCCAGCAGTTTAATGACTAGCGCGGCCGGGGAGCTGTTTTTT
D gene: TRBD2; V gene: TRBV5-4; J gene: TRBJ2-1; clone size: once; CDR3 protein: CASTLAGVNEQFF; CDR3 DNA: TGTGCCAGCACCCTGGCGGGAGTAAATGAGCAGTTCTTC
D gene: -; V gene: TRBV18; J gene: TRBJ1-5; clone size: -; CDR3 protein: CASSPFKRSNQPQHF; CDR3 DNA: TGTGCCAGCTCACCGTTCAAGCGGAGCAATCAGCCCCAGCATTTT
D gene: TRBD1; V gene: TRBV5-1; J gene: TRBJ2-6; clone size: -; CDR3 protein: CASSRGRGSGANVLTF; CDR3 DNA: TGCGCCAGCAGCCGCGGCAGGGGGTCTGGGGCCAACGTCCTGACTTTC
D gene: -; V gene: TRBV3-1/TRBV3-2; J gene: TRBJ2-3; clone size: once; CDR3 protein: CASSQVPGVDTQYF; CDR3 DNA: TGTGCCAGCAGCCAAGTCCCAGGGGTGGATACGCAGTATTTT
D gene: -; V gene: TRBV6-5; J gene: TRBJ1-5; clone size: -; CDR3 protein: CASTGGFSNQPQHF; CDR3 DNA: TGTGCCAGCACGGGGGGATTTAGCAATCAGCCCCAGCATTTT
D gene: TRBD1; V gene: TRBV10-3; J gene: TRBJ1-1; clone size: -; CDR3 protein: CATQRQGGIGNTEAFF; CDR3 DNA: TGTGCCACCCAACGACAGGGCGGGATCGGGAACACTGAAGCTTTCTTT